Reported below is one TCR beta chain. The sample comes from a study of blood T cell repertoires in COVID-19. Study as a whole: The cDNA or gDNA used as material had been derived from T cells, B-cell-depleted T cells, or PBMCs.

Germline assignment: CDR1 SGHTS and CDR2 YDEGEE. V was clipped by 5 bases and J by 0 bases, with 12 bases between them. The CDR3 is made up of 15 amino acids. Seattle patients were enrolled while actively infected and followed longitudinally. Using immunoSEQ multiplex PCR, the repertoire was profiled, and TCRdb retains in-frame clones only, with some absent. The sample shows 300,000 to 450,000 clones, around 87% of them seen only once. The receptor comes from a woman aged 55-70 years with COVID-19, enrolled during active disease. The genes are TRBV5-8 and TRBJ1-5; a weak D match, TRBD1 (6 bases). The sequenced sample was peripheral blood. CDR3 amino acids: CASRRGWNSNQPQHF. CDR3 DNA: TGTGCCAGCAGGAGGGGGTGGAATAGCAATCAGCCCCAGCATTTT.